This section outlines one TCR beta chain sequence together with its context. Its antigen is currently unknown. This PCR relied on a set of 60 Vbeta primers and 13 Jbeta primers. Using immunoSEQ multiplex PCR, the repertoire was profiled, and TCRdb retains in-frame clones only, with some absent. This sample carries under 200,000 clones, roughly 80% of them seen once, and the ten largest clones take around 1.7%. The CDR3 loop spans 13 amino acids. V gave up 2 bases and J gave up 1 base, with 5 bases separating them. The V gene's germline CDR1 is MDHEN and CDR2 SYDVKM. This entry is derived from a study of cytomegalovirus exposure and HLA in healthy donors. Study-wide results and caveats: Later analysis indicated greater clonal expansion among HLA-associated TCR beta chains than among equally common other chains. A later analysis found common viral pathogens apparently linked to several of the most significant clusters.

This clonotype was sampled from a woman under 30 in good health and CMV-seronegative. The chain couples TRBV28 to TRBJ2-5, with D hard to call. The sample was PBMCs. The CDR3: CASSLHGQETQYF. The CDR3 nucleotides read TGTGCCAGCAGTTTACACGGCCAAGAGACCCAGTACTTC.